One and the same sample provided the 29 T cell receptor beta chains below, sequenced in a study of PD-1 blockade in classical Hodgkin lymphoma (dated by TCRdb to the early 2020s). Reading the label with the study, this specimen's time point is: cycle 1 day 1 (C1D1), immediately before nivolumab initiation. Every trial patient had relapsed after autologous stem cell transplantation, and cohorts A, B and C differed in prior brentuximab vedotin exposure. To prepare the library, the immunoSEQ multiplex PCR assay was applied. Not all clones reach the TCRdb copy of this immuneACCESS table, which keeps in-frame sequences only. Checked studies attribute under half of the gap to unresolved V genes and leave the rest unexplained. Here the sample has 17,000 or so clones; more than 70% occur a single time. Of the sample, roughly 4.4% falls within the top ten clones. This specimen consisted of peripheral blood mononuclear cells (PBMCs), obtained at baseline. The receptors derive from a human donor with classical Hodgkin lymphoma.

The rearrangement joins TRBV7-6 to TRBJ2-2; a possible D gene is TRBD2 (6 bases). V lost 6 bases and J lost 4, with 12 bases in between. The length of the CDR3 is 14 residues. The germline V gene has CDR1 SGHVS and CDR2 FNYEAQ. DNA of the CDR3: TGTGCCAGCAGGATAGCGGAAGTCACCGGGGAGCTGTTTTTT. Translated: CASRIAEVTGELFF.

This clone has just one count. The V and J genes are TRBV11-2 and TRBJ2-2; D gene ambiguous. This CDR3 comprises 13 residues. V gave up 5 bases and J gave up 1 base, with 5 bases separating them. The germline gives CDR1 SGHAT, CDR2 FQNNGV. This chain's CDR3 is CASSMENTGELFF. The CDR3 DNA follows: TGTGCCAGCAGCATGGAGAACACCGGGGAGCTGTTTTTT.

This sequence joins TRBV7-2 and TRBJ2-7; no firm D call. Germline loops: CDR1 SGHTA, CDR2 FQGNSA. The V and J ends lost 1 base and 0 bases respectively, with 10 bases between them. This CDR3 region has 15 residues. CDR3 in amino acids: CASSLGQTNSYEQYF. CDR3 in DNA: TGTGCCAGCAGCTTAGGGCAGACAAACTCCTACGAGCAGTACTTC.

V and J are TRBV27 and TRBJ1-1; maybe TRBD1 (5 bases). CDR1 and CDR2 (germline): MNHEY, SMNVEV (reference sequence). Trimming stripped 2 bases from V and 4 bases from J, with 11 bases between. The CDR3 runs 14 residues. The CDR3 is CASSLAGWRTEAFF. The CDR3 bases are TGTGCCAGCAGTTTAGCAGGGTGGCGCACTGAAGCTTTCTTT.

Of note for this clone: Sequence at one end of the junction differs from germline and may be a read error. The chain combines TRBV9 with TRBJ2-1; a possible D gene is TRBD2 (5 bases). Germline V gene lookup returns CDR1 SGDLS and CDR2 YYNGEE. The CDR3 has 15 residues. This CDR3 reads CASSVVAGSHNEQFF. As DNA, the CDR3 is TGTGCCAGCAGCGTAGTGGCGGGCTCCCACAATGAGCAGTTCTTC.

The rearrangement uses TRBV6-5 and TRBJ2-5, with TRBD2 as a possible D gene (6 bases). Germline V gives CDR1 MNHEY, CDR2 SVGAGI. There are 15 residues in the CDR3. Trimming pared 2 bases from V and 5 bases from J, leaving 15 bases between. This CDR3 reads CASSYTDWGGETQYF. The CDR3 nucleotides are TGTGCCAGCAGTTACACGGACTGGGGAGGCGAGACCCAGTACTTC.

The chain couples TRBV5-1 to TRBJ1-4; D is uncertain. The CDR3 sequence is 13 residues long. V gave up 0 bases and J gave up 8 bases, with 8 bases separating them. Germline loops: CDR1 SGHRS, CDR2 YFSETQ. The CDR3 spells CASSLERTEKLFF. In nucleotides, the CDR3 is TGCGCCAGCAGCTTGGAAAGGACCGAAAAACTGTTTTTT.

The V and J genes are TRBV2 and TRBJ1-4; unclear D gene. CDR3 length equals 16 residues. The ends were cut back, 6 bases at V and 0 bases at J, with 14 bases in the middle. CDR1 and CDR2 (germline): SNHLY, FYNNEI. This CDR3 reads CASSQPFDATNEKLFF. Written as DNA, the CDR3 is TGTGCCAGCAGCCAACCTTTCGACGCAACTAATGAAAAACTGTTTTTT. The full variable domain, its missing parts supplied by reference TRBV2 and TRBJ1-4, is EPEVTQTPSHQVTQMGQEVILRCVPISNHLYFYWYRQILGQKVEFLVSFYNNEISEKSEIFDDQFSVERPDGSNFTLKIRSTKLEDSAMYFCASSQPFDATNEKLFFGSGTQLSVL.

The chain is built from TRBV6-5 and TRBJ2-1, with D possibly matching TRBD1 (7 bases). The germline V gene has CDR1 MNHEY and CDR2 SVGAGI. V was pared by 2 bases and J by 3 bases, with 14 bases between. The CDR3 is 16 residues long. The CDR3: CASSYRGTAIYNEQFF. The CDR3 DNA follows: TGTGCCAGCAGTTACCGCGGGACAGCCATCTACAATGAGCAGTTCTTC.

CDR3 DNA: TGCGCCAGCAGCTTCTCGACTAGTCCTATGGAGACCCAGTACTTC. Translating gives CASSFSTSPMETQYF. The chain couples TRBV5-1 to TRBJ2-5, with D tentatively TRBD2 (6 bases). This CDR3 contains 15 residues. Germline CDR1 and CDR2: SGHRS and YFSETQ. V lost 2 bases and J 5 bases, leaving 16 bases between the germline ends. The variable domain in full, completed from reference TRBV5-1 and TRBJ2-5, reads KAGVTQTPRYLIKTRGQQVTLSCSPISGHRSVSWYQQTPGQGLQFLFEYFSETQRNKGNFPGRFSGRQFSNSRSEMNVSTLELGDSALYLCASSFSTSPMETQYFGPGTRLLVL.

V is TRBV28 and J is TRBJ1-2, with TRBD1 identical over 8 bases. The CDR3 has 17 residues. Germline CDR1 MDHEN, CDR2 SYDVKM. Germline trimming cut 6 bases from V and 0 bases from J; bases unmatched to any gene: 12. DNA of the CDR3: TGTGCCAGCAGCCGGGCCACAGGGGGGGTGTCTAACTATGGCTACACCTTC. Its translation: CASSRATGGVSNYGYTF.

The chain has TRBV19 and TRBJ2-3; D perhaps matches TRBD2 (6 bases). The length of the CDR3 is 16 residues. Germline values: CDR1 LNHDA, CDR2 SQIVND (reference sequence). V lost 5 bases and J 0 bases, leaving 15 bases between the germline ends. The CDR3 region is CASSGIAAGSTDTQYF. CDR3 DNA: TGTGCCAGTAGTGGGATAGCGGCAGGGAGCACAGATACGCAGTATTTT.

The chain carries TRBV18 and TRBJ2-2; 10 nucleotides align to TRBD1. The CDR3 contains 17 residues. Germline CDR1 KGHSH, CDR2 LQKENI. V was clipped by 2 bases and J by 5 bases; unmatched bases: 8. The DNA for the CDR3 is TGTGCCAGCTCACCAAGCGTGAGGACAGGGGGGACCGGGGAGCTGTTTTTT. This gives the protein CASSPSVRTGGTGELFF. Full variable domain (outside the CDR3, taken from reference TRBV18 and TRBJ2-2): NAGVMQNPRHLVRRRGQEARLRCSPMKGHSHVYWYRQLPEEGLKFMVYLQKENIIDESGMPKERFSAEFPKEGPSILRIQQVVRGDSAAYFCASSPSVRTGGTGELFFGEGSRLTVL.

This chain connects TRBV19 to TRBJ1-1; TRBD1 matches 10 bases. Germline V gene data show CDR1 as LNHDA and CDR2 as SQIVND (reference sequence). V lost 7 bases and J lost 0; bases outside the gene matches: 11. This CDR3 is built from 17 residues. The CDR3 here is CASIKTGTGALNTEAFF. The DNA for the CDR3 is TGTGCCAGTATCAAAACCGGGACAGGGGCCTTGAACACTGAAGCTTTCTTT.

The chain carries TRBV27 and TRBJ2-4; perhaps TRBD1 as D (6 bases). CDR3 length: 13 amino acids. Germline-derived CDR1 and CDR2 are MNHEY and SMNVEV (reference sequence). V was pared by 3 bases and J by 6 bases, with 9 bases between. The chain's CDR3 is CASSLEDRNIQYF. As DNA, the CDR3 is TGTGCCAGCAGTTTGGAGGACAGAAACATTCAGTACTTC.

This clone was recorded only once. The chain uses TRBV19 and TRBJ2-5; unclear D gene. The V gene lost 6 bases and the J gene lost 1 base, with 12 bases spanning the gap. Germline-derived CDR1 and CDR2 are LNHDA and SQIVND (reference sequence). This CDR3 spans 14 amino acids. CDR3 amino acids: CASSLTFSQETQYF. For the CDR3, the DNA is TGTGCCAGTAGCCTCACTTTTAGCCAAGAGACCCAGTACTTC.

A few counts support this clone. The chain joins TRBV27 to TRBJ1-1; D is uncertain. The CDR3 is made up of 16 amino acids. Germline V lookup: CDR1 MNHEY, CDR2 SMNVEV (reference sequence). The V end was cut by 6 bases, the J end by 4 bases, with 21 bases between. The CDR3 region is CASRPTEGGGSTEAFF. CDR3 bases: TGTGCCAGCAGACCAACCGAAGGCGGAGGGAGCACTGAAGCTTTCTTT.

The CDR3 is CASSPPMNTEAFF. The CDR3, as DNA: TGTGCCAGCTCACCACCGATGAACACTGAAGCTTTCTTT. The J gene is TRBJ1-1, the V gene TRBV18, with D unclear. The CDR3 has 13 amino acids. The V gene's germline CDR1 is KGHSH and CDR2 LQKENI. The V end lost 0 bases, the J end lost 0 bases, and 2 bases lay between the germline ends.

The chain recombines TRBV9 with TRBJ2-2, with D perhaps TRBD2 (6 bases). CDR3 length: 14 amino acids. Germline CDR1 and CDR2: SGDLS and YYNGEE. Trimming took 3 bases from V and 3 from J, leaving 9 bases between them. The CDR3 DNA sequence: TGTGCCAGCAGCGGGAGGGTGTACACCGGGGAGCTGTTTTTT. It specifies CASSGRVYTGELFF.

This sequence joins TRBV5-1 and TRBJ2-3, with no clear D. V was cut by 0 bases and J by 4 bases, with 0 bases left in between. Per the germline V gene, CDR1 is SGHRS and CDR2 is YFSETQ. CDR3 length: 11 residues. The CDR3 nucleotides read TGCGCCAGCAGCTTGGCAGATACGCAGTATTTT. Its translation: CASSLADTQYF.

A single count supports this clone. The CDR3 sequence is CASSLALAGTDTQYF. The CDR3 nucleotides are TGTGCCAGCAGCTTGGCACTAGCGGGCACAGATACGCAGTATTTT. The chain employs TRBV5-4 and TRBJ2-3, with 8 bases lining up with TRBD2. The V and J ends lost 0 bases and 1 base, in that order; junction bases with no gene match: 1. Germline values: CDR1 SGHNT, CDR2 YYREEE (reference sequence). The CDR3 runs to 15 residues.

V gene TRBV7-2 combines with J gene TRBJ1-1, with D unclear. Per germline, CDR1 SGHTA and CDR2 FQGNSA. The CDR3 totals 15 residues. V was trimmed by 5 bases and J by 1 base, leaving 14 bases between them. The DNA of the CDR3 is TGTGCCAGCAGCCTACGTGCGGGTTCGAACACTGAAGCTTTCTTT. Its translation: CASSLRAGSNTEAFF.

This rearrangement joins TRBV19 to TRBJ1-2; 9 bases are shared with TRBD1. Per germline, CDR1 LNHDA and CDR2 SQIVND (reference sequence). The length of the CDR3 is 13 residues. V shed 1 base, J shed 8 bases, and the junction held 2 bases outside the gene matches. Here the CDR3 DNA reads TGTGCCAGTAGTATAGGGACAGGGGACGGCTACACCTTC. It yields the protein CASSIGTGDGYTF.

This chain links TRBV4-3 with TRBJ2-1, with TRBD2 identical over 9 bases. Germline V gene lookup returns CDR1 LGHNA and CDR2 YSLEER. V trimming: 0 bases; J trimming: 7 bases; junction bases outside the gene matches: 4. This CDR3 contains 15 residues. This CDR3 reads CASSQERTSGNEQFF. As DNA, the CDR3 is TGCGCCAGCAGCCAAGAAAGAACTAGCGGGAATGAGCAGTTCTTC.

The V call is TRBV19, the J call TRBJ2-7; D assignment may be TRBD1 or TRBD2 (5 bases each). Germline lookup yields CDR1 LNHDA and CDR2 SQIVND (reference sequence). This CDR3 has 15 residues. V shed 6 bases and J shed 3 bases, with 18 bases lying between them. The CDR3 DNA follows: TGTGCCAGTAGCCTCACCGCCGGGACCTACTACGAGCAGTACTTC. Translated, it gives CASSLTAGTYYEQYF.

This clone was detected a few times. J is TRBJ1-1 and V is TRBV30; 9 bases line up with TRBD1. Germline CDR1 GTSNPN, CDR2 SVGIG (reference sequence). CDR3 length equals 19 residues. V gave up 5 bases and J gave up 0 bases; unmatched junction bases: 19. CDR3 residues: CAWGKSAGQGSALNTEAFF. The CDR3 DNA sequence: TGTGCCTGGGGGAAGTCCGCTGGACAGGGGAGTGCTCTGAACACTGAAGCTTTCTTT.

This clone appeared once. The gene calls are TRBV6-6 and TRBJ1-1, with D possibly being TRBD1 (5 bases). There are 12 residues in the CDR3. Germline-derived CDR1 and CDR2 are MNHNY and SVGAGI (reference sequence). The V gene lost 7 bases and the J gene lost 6 bases, with 12 bases spanning the gap. Written as DNA, the CDR3 is TGTGCCAGCATAGGCAGGGATCCTGAAGCTTTCTTT. Translating it yields CASIGRDPEAFF.

The chain uses TRBV4-1 and TRBJ2-7, with D possibly matching TRBD2 (6 bases). V lost 5 bases and J lost 3, with 17 bases in between. CDR1 and CDR2 from the germline V gene are MGHRA and YSYEKL. This CDR3 is built from 15 residues. This chain's CDR3 is CASSGGIGGDYEQYF. The CDR3 DNA is TGCGCCAGCAGCGGGGGGATCGGGGGAGACTACGAGCAGTACTTC.

This sequence joins TRBV9 and TRBJ2-2; 7 bases match TRBD2. The V gene end was trimmed by 2 bases and the J gene end by 5 bases; junction bases not matched to a gene: 3. This CDR3 has 14 amino acids. CDR1 is SGDLS and CDR2 is YYNGEE in the germline V gene. This CDR3 reads CASSVTGGTGELFF. The CDR3 region has the DNA TGTGCCAGCAGCGTTACGGGAGGAACCGGGGAGCTGTTTTTT.